This is a list of T cell receptor beta chains from one sample in a study of shared clonotypes between healthy human individuals. Sequencing used immunoSEQ multiplex PCR; TCRdb keeps in-frame clones, though not all of them. The table has millions of clones, about 93% seen once. The sample consisted of naive CD8+ T cells from PBMCs. The receptor source for this set is a man between 18 and 29 years old in good health. Some clones in this sample may be carry-over from other donors' samples. The CDR3 runs from the conserved cysteine through the conserved F or W. A D gene is named only where the DNA matches it firmly. The size field is filled for only some rows; it gives once, few, many or a size class.

D gene	clone size	V gene	CDR3 length	J gene	CDR3 protein	CDR3 DNA
-	-	TRBV7-9	17	TRBJ1-1	CASNQGLGKAANTEAFF	TGTGCCAGCAATCAAGGGCTTGGGAAGGCCGCGAACACTGAAGCTTTCTTT
-	-	TRBV4-2	17	TRBJ2-1	CASSQDPRASAYNEQFF	TGTGCCAGCAGCCAAGATCCTAGGGCTAGCGCGTACAATGAGCAGTTCTTC
-	-	TRBV28	14	TRBJ2-7	CASSLPLDADEQYF	TGTGCCAGCAGTTTACCGCTCGACGCGGACGAGCAGTACTTC
-	-	TRBV4-1	16	TRBJ2-3	CASSQVGYRPPDTQYF	TGCGCCAGCAGCCAAGTTGGATACAGGCCCCCCGATACGCAGTATTTT
-	once	TRBV11-2	13	TRBJ1-1	CASSLALQGEAFF	TGTGCCAGCAGCTTAGCCCTGCAGGGTGAAGCTTTCTTT
-	-	TRBV6-1	12	TRBJ2-2	CASRWGGRELFF	TGTGCCAGCAGATGGGGGGGGCGGGAGCTGTTTTTT
-	-	TRBV18	13	TRBJ2-1	CASSPRANNEQFF	TGTGCCAGCTCACCACGCGCTAACAATGAGCAGTTCTTC
-	-	TRBV15	11	TRBJ2-1	CATREVGEQFF	TGTGCCACTAGGGAGGTCGGTGAGCAGTTCTTC
-	-	TRBV15	16	TRBJ2-1	CATSRLAHPEYNEQFF	TGTGCCACCAGCAGATTGGCCCACCCTGAATACAATGAGCAGTTCTTC
-	-	TRBV4-2	17	TRBJ1-2	CASSQKFLTGLVDGYTF	TGTGCCAGCAGCCAAAAGTTTCTAACGGGGCTCGTTGATGGCTACACCTTC
-	few	TRBV10-3	15	TRBJ1-1	CAISEMVVSNTEAFF	TGTGCCATCAGTGAGATGGTAGTATCGAACACTGAAGCTTTCTTT
-	-	TRBV9	12	TRBJ1-1	CASSLGGKEAFF	TGTGCCAGCTCCCTGGGGGGGAAGGAGGCTTTCTTT
TRBD1	-	TRBV19	16	TRBJ2-4	CASSRDRSGAKNIQYF	TGTGCCAGTAGTAGGGACAGAAGTGGAGCCAAAAACATTCAGTACTTC
-	-	TRBV27	14	TRBJ2-7	CASSLMPGAAEQYF	TGTGCCAGCAGCTTAATGCCCGGGGCGGCGGAGCAGTACTTC
-	-	TRBV7-8	13	TRBJ1-2	CASSTQRNYGYTF	TGTGCCAGCAGCACGCAGCGGAACTATGGCTACACCTTC
-	-	TRBV14	15	TRBJ2-3	CASSPGTVRTDTQYF	TGTGCCAGCAGCCCGGGGACGGTGCGCACAGATACGCAGTATTTT
TRBD1	few	TRBV9	16	TRBJ2-2	CASSVGTGPFTGELFF	TGTGCCAGCAGCGTGGGGACAGGGCCTTTCACCGGGGAGCTGTTTTTT
TRBD2	-	TRBV27	15	TRBJ2-2	CASSLAGDVTGELFF	TGTGCCAGCAGTTTAGCGGGAGACGTCACCGGGGAGCTGTTTTTT
TRBD2	-	TRBV4-1	16	TRBJ2-1	CASSSGLAGVANEQFF	TGCGCCAGCAGCTCCGGACTAGCGGGAGTAGCCAATGAGCAGTTCTTC
TRBD2	-	TRBV27	16	TRBJ2-7	CASSYASGRSTYEQYF	TGTGCCAGCAGTTACGCTAGCGGGAGATCCACCTACGAGCAGTACTTC
-	-	TRBV11-2	18	TRBJ1-3	CASSSGGAQGFSGNTIYF	TGTGCCAGCAGCTCTGGTGGGGCGCAGGGCTTCTCTGGAAACACCATATATTTT
TRBD2	-	TRBV28	13	TRBJ2-7	CAGGLAGDYEQYF	TGTGCTGGGGGACTAGCGGGTGACTACGAGCAGTACTTC
-	once	TRBV6-1	13	TRBJ2-7	CASSEPPNREQYF	TGTGCCAGCAGTGAACCCCCTAACCGCGAGCAGTACTTC
-	-	TRBV7-3	12	TRBJ2-3	CASSFWADTQYF	TGTGCCAGCAGCTTTTGGGCGGATACGCAGTATTTT
TRBD2	once	TRBV15	15	TRBJ2-1	CATLIRSGNHPEQFF	TGTGCCACGCTTATCAGAAGCGGGAACCACCCTGAGCAGTTCTTC
TRBD1	-	TRBV28	20	TRBJ2-6	CASSSRTGTAVSSGANVLTF	TGTGCCAGCAGTTCCAGAACCGGGACAGCGGTTTCATCTGGGGCCAACGTCCTGACTTTC
TRBD2	once	TRBV20-1	11	TRBJ2-4	CSATRGRARHF	TGCAGTGCAACCAGAGGGAGGGCCCGGCACTTC
-	-	TRBV27	14	TRBJ2-6	CASKGGTGANVLTF	TGTGCCAGCAAAGGGGGGACCGGGGCCAACGTCCTGACTTTC
-	-	TRBV27	12	TRBJ2-3	CASRQSTDTQYF	TGTGCCAGCAGACAAAGCACAGATACGCAGTATTTT
TRBD1	-	TRBV5-1	14	TRBJ2-2	CASSGTGVVGELFF	TGCGCCAGCAGCGGGACAGGGGTGGTCGGGGAGCTGTTTTTT
TRBD2	-	TRBV9	18	TRBJ2-7	CASSSRLAGGQPVDEQYF	TGTGCCAGCAGCAGCCGACTAGCGGGAGGCCAGCCGGTCGACGAGCAGTACTTC